Shown below are 21 T cell receptor beta chains from a single sample sequenced in a study of shared clonotypes between healthy human individuals. Profiled with immunoSEQ multiplex PCR; TCRdb holds only in-frame clones, not every one. The table shows roughly 2.5 million clones, with approximately 90% occurring only once. The sample taken for sequencing was naive CD4+ T cells sorted from blood. Described subset: CD45RA+ positively selected. These receptors were taken from a man younger than 30 in good health.

This clone was counted a single time. This chain links TRBV29-1 with TRBJ1-3; 11 bases agree with TRBD1. CDR1 and CDR2 from the germline V gene are SQVTM and ANQGSEA. The CDR3 consists of 17 residues. V dropped 3 bases and J dropped 1; count of bases not matched to a gene: 8. The CDR3 loop reads CSVEGTGGFGSGNTIYF. CDR3 nucleotides: TGCAGCGTTGAGGGGACAGGGGGTTTCGGATCTGGAAACACCATATATTTT.

This chain connects TRBV25-1 to TRBJ2-1; 7 positions match TRBD1. The CDR3 length is 16 residues. Germline loops: CDR1 MGHDK, CDR2 SYGVNS. The trim removed 4 bases at V and 4 bases at J, leaving 10 bases unmatched. This chain's CDR3 is CASSGSPQTGYNEQFF. CDR3 nucleotides: TGTGCCAGCAGTGGTTCCCCCCAGACAGGGTACAATGAGCAGTTCTTC.

In its sample, this clone was seen a few times. The V gene is TRBV30, the J gene TRBJ1-1; TRBD1 aligns across 8 bases. Per germline, CDR1 GTSNPN and CDR2 SVGIG (reference sequence). The length of the CDR3 is 12 residues. J gave up 3 bases and V 4 bases, and 1 base lay outside the gene matches. The CDR3 DNA is TGTGCCTGGACGGACAGGGACACTGAAGCTTTCTTT. This sequence encodes CAWTDRDTEAFF.

The gene calls are TRBV5-5 and TRBJ2-2; D remains ambiguous. The CDR3 is 14 amino acids. V was shortened by 4 bases and J by 13 bases, with 20 bases between the two germline ends. Per germline, CDR1 SGHKS and CDR2 YYEKEE (reference sequence). This CDR3 is CASSPGPTPLGLFF. The CDR3 DNA follows: TGTGCCAGCAGCCCCGGGCCTACACCGCTGGGGCTGTTTTTT. Drawing the rest from reference TRBV5-5 and TRBJ2-2, the complete variable domain is DAGVTQSPTHLIKTRGQQVTLRCSPISGHKSVSWYQQVLGQGPQFIFQYYEKEERGRGNFPDRFSARQFPNYSSELNVNALLLGDSALYLCASSPGPTPLGLFFGEGSRLTVL.

V usage is TRBV9 and J usage is TRBJ1-1; D gene unclear. Germline values: CDR1 SGDLS, CDR2 YYNGEE. Trimming removed 0 bases at V and 1 base at J, with 7 bases between. CDR3 length: 14 amino acids. For the CDR3, the DNA is TGTGCCAGCAGCGTAGAGGCAGGGAACACTGAAGCTTTCTTT. It yields the protein CASSVEAGNTEAFF.

The chain uses TRBV10-3 and TRBJ1-4, with D unresolved. The germline CDR1 and CDR2 sequences are ENHRY and SYGVKD. This CDR3 is 12 amino acids long. With 3 bases removed from V and 8 bases from J, the gap between germline ends came to 7 bases. CDR3 DNA sequence: TGTGCCATCAGTGAAACACGGGAAAAACTGTTTTTT. It is translated as CAISETREKLFF.

As for this clone: This sample includes further DNA sequences coding for the same CDR3. The chain is built from TRBV18 and TRBJ1-2, with 8 bases identical to TRBD1. V lost 3 bases, J lost 6 bases, and 3 bases stayed unmatched. In germline, CDR1 is KGHSH, CDR2 LQKENI. The CDR3 spans 13 residues. CDR3 coding DNA: TGTGCCAGCTCACCGACAGGGGAAAATGGCTACACCTTC. This codes for CASSPTGENGYTF.

The count of this clone is one. The V and J genes are TRBV9 and TRBJ2-5; 9 nucleotides match TRBD1. The CDR3 loop spans 15 amino acids. The V and J ends lost 0 bases and 4 bases, in that order; junction bases with no gene match: 4. Germline V gene sequence: CDR1 SGDLS, CDR2 YYNGEE. CDR3 sequence (DNA): TGTGCCAGCAGCGTAGGGGACAGGGTAGGAGAGACCCAGTACTTC. It is translated as CASSVGDRVGETQYF.

This chain joins TRBV5-4 and TRBJ2-2; TRBD1 matches at 8 bases. This CDR3 comprises 17 residues. V lost 3 bases and J lost 5; bases outside the gene matches: 12. The germline V gene encodes CDR1 SGHNT and CDR2 YYREEE (reference sequence). The CDR3 bases are TGTGCCAGCAGCTCAAAAAAGGACAGGGTCCGTACCGGGGAGCTGTTTTTT. Amino acids: CASSSKKDRVRTGELFF.

The V gene is TRBV10-3, the J gene TRBJ2-7, with 9 bases fitting TRBD1. Germline CDR1 ENHRY, CDR2 SYGVKD. Unmatched junction bases numbered 1, after V lost 0 bases and J lost 1 base. This CDR3 has 15 residues. CDR3 in amino acids: CAISESTGGSYEQYF. The CDR3 nucleotides read TGTGCCATCAGTGAGTCGACAGGGGGTTCCTACGAGCAGTACTTC.

A note on this clone: The sample holds other DNA sequences that translate to the same CDR3. The chain employs TRBV5-1 and TRBJ1-1, with TRBD1 matching over 11 bases. Trimming cost V 4 bases and J 1 base; bases outside gene matches: 3. The germline gives CDR1 SGHRS, CDR2 YFSETQ. The CDR3 has 15 amino acids. The CDR3 here is CASSIGTGGNTEAFF. The CDR3 bases are TGCGCCAGCAGCATTGGGACAGGGGGGAACACTGAAGCTTTCTTT. Based on the CDR3 plus reference TRBV5-1 and TRBJ1-1, the full variable domain is KAGVTQTPRYLIKTRGQQVTLSCSPISGHRSVSWYQQTPGQGLQFLFEYFSETQRNKGNFPGRFSGRQFSNSRSEMNVSTLELGDSALYLCASSIGTGGNTEAFFGQGTRLTVV.

The chain recombines TRBV30 with TRBJ1-5; D gene ambiguous. Trimming cost V 3 bases and J 7 bases, with 13 bases left between them. Germline loops: CDR1 GTSNPN, CDR2 SVGIG (reference sequence). The CDR3 sequence is 13 residues long. CDR3 nucleotides: TGTGCCTGGAGACCCTCGGGAGAGCAGCCCCAGCATTTT. Translated: CAWRPSGEQPQHF.

The chain carries TRBV10-3 and TRBJ2-2; the D is unclear. V was clipped by 5 bases and J by 1 base, with 8 bases between them. The germline V gene has CDR1 ENHRY and CDR2 SYGVKD. This CDR3 region has 14 residues. CDR3 in amino acids: CAISHSMNTGELFF. CDR3 DNA: TGTGCCATCAGTCATTCAATGAACACCGGGGAGCTGTTTTTT.

The chain is built from TRBV27 and TRBJ2-3; no reliable D call. The germline CDR1 and CDR2 sequences are MNHEY and SMNVEV (reference sequence). This CDR3 has 15 residues. The V end lost 7 bases, the J end lost 0 bases, and 14 bases lay between the germline ends. This CDR3 is CASTHAGFSTDTQYF. CDR3 nucleotide sequence: TGTGCCAGCACCCATGCCGGGTTTAGCACAGATACGCAGTATTTT.

The rearrangement links TRBV7-9 to TRBJ2-5; D possibly corresponds to TRBD2 (6 bases). Germline CDR1 SEHNR, CDR2 FQNEAQ (reference sequence). Trimming removed 5 bases from V and 5 bases from J, with 15 bases in between. CDR3 length: 14 amino acids. The CDR3 region has the DNA TGTGCCAGCAGCCCGCCCGGGGGTGGGGAGACCCAGTACTTC. The encoded protein is CASSPPGGGETQYF.

V is TRBV2 and J is TRBJ2-1; D unclear. Germline V gene lookup returns CDR1 SNHLY and CDR2 FYNNEI. V lost 6 bases and J 0 bases, leaving 15 bases between the germline ends. The CDR3 contains 16 residues. The CDR3 DNA sequence: TGTGCCAGCAGGGGAACCGGGCCGAGCTCCTACAATGAGCAGTTCTTC. This translates into CASRGTGPSSYNEQFF.

V usage is TRBV5-4 and J usage is TRBJ1-6; unclear D gene. Germline V gene data show CDR1 as SGHNT and CDR2 as YYREEE (reference sequence). The ends were cut back, 0 bases at V and 0 bases at J, with 7 bases in the middle. The CDR3 runs 16 residues. The CDR3 DNA sequence: TGTGCCAGCAGCTTGGACAGACTCTCCTATAATTCACCCCTCCACTTT. Translating gives CASSLDRLSYNSPLHF.

This chain uses TRBV27 with TRBJ1-2; no clear D. The length of the CDR3 is 13 residues. The V end lost 4 bases, the J end lost 0 bases, and 6 bases lay between the germline ends. The germline V gene has CDR1 MNHEY and CDR2 SMNVEV (reference sequence). The CDR3 nucleotides read TGTGCCAGCAGTTGGGCGGCTAACTATGGCTACACCTTC. As protein: CASSWAANYGYTF.

The table lists this clone with a few counts. The gene calls are TRBV27 and TRBJ1-1, with D perhaps TRBD1 (6 bases). Germline V gene lookup returns CDR1 MNHEY and CDR2 SMNVEV (reference sequence). V was trimmed by 8 bases and J by 0 bases, leaving 19 bases between them. This CDR3 contains 16 residues. CDR3 DNA sequence: TGTGCCAGCGTAGATACAGGGAGGAGAATGAACACTGAAGCTTTCTTT. Encoded protein: CASVDTGRRMNTEAFF.

The rearrangement uses TRBV7-2 and TRBJ1-4, with 9 bases aligning to TRBD1. The CDR3 sequence is 18 residues long. In germline, CDR1 is SGHTA, CDR2 FQGNSA. The trim removed 5 bases at V and 6 bases at J, leaving 16 bases unmatched. CDR3 protein: CASSRSPGQGTMYEKLFF. The CDR3 DNA reads TGTGCCAGCAGCCGGTCCCCGGGACAGGGAACGATGTATGAAAAACTGTTTTTT.

The gene calls are TRBV20-1 and TRBJ2-1, with 8 bases fitting TRBD2. The V gene's germline CDR1 is DFQATT and CDR2 SNEGSKA (reference sequence). V shed 6 bases and J 7 bases; nucleotides not matched to a gene: 2. This CDR3 is 11 amino acids long. The CDR3 region has the DNA TGCAGTGCAGGCGGGGGGAATGAGCAGTTCTTC. Translating gives CSAGGGNEQFF.